One sample yielded the 24 T cell receptor beta chains listed below, sequenced in a study of identical twins. TCRdb processed the 5' RACE reads anew with MiXCR; each CDR3 protein has one entry. The top ten hold around 0.98% of the sample, which has about 720,000 distinct CDR3 sequences, about 9.4% seen once. This sample was shared with a second study, whose subject was yellow fever vaccine responses in identical twins.

The sequencing sample was made of PBMCs. All receptors derive from a woman aged 18-29 years in good health.

This clonotype was found many times. The CDR3 region is CASSRDAFYEQYF. The CDR3 coding sequence is TGTGCCAGCAGCCGCGACGCCTTCTACGAGCAGTACTTC. The V gene is TRBV12-3 or TRBV12-4, the J gene TRBJ2-7; D uncertain. This CDR3 is built from 13 residues. V was trimmed by 6 bases and J by 3 bases, leaving 12 bases between them.

The gene calls are TRBV20-1 and TRBJ1-2; possibly TRBD1 for D (5 bases). CDR3 length: 14 amino acids. CDR1 and CDR2 from the germline V gene are DFQATT and SNEGSKA (reference sequence). Trimming removed 0 bases at V and 2 bases at J, with 10 bases between. Here the CDR3 reads CSARDDSPNYGYTF. DNA of the CDR3: TGCAGTGCTAGAGATGACAGCCCCAACTATGGCTACACCTTC.

This clonotype has at least ten counts. The gene calls are TRBV27 and TRBJ2-1, with 8 bases identical to TRBD2. The CDR3 is made up of 16 amino acids. The ends lost 3 bases at V and 7 bases at J; junction bases unmatched: 11. Germline CDR1 and CDR2: MNHEY and SMNVEV (reference sequence). CDR3: CASSFPGLAGGNEQFF. CDR3 bases: TGTGCCAGCAGTTTTCCCGGACTAGCAGGAGGAAATGAGCAGTTCTTC.

This clonotype was counted only a few times. V and J are TRBV6-1 and TRBJ2-1; TRBD2 matches 8 bases. The germline V gene has CDR1 MNHNS and CDR2 SASEGT. V lost 6 bases and J lost 4; bases outside the gene matches: 8. CDR3 length: 15 residues. CDR3 loop: CASRRGVAGYNEQFF. The CDR3 DNA follows: TGTGCCAGCAGGCGGGGGGTAGCGGGATACAATGAGCAGTTCTTC.

This clonotype was seen at least ten times. The genes are TRBV24-1 and TRBJ2-7; a weak D match, TRBD1 (6 bases). This CDR3 contains 18 residues. Looked up from germline, CDR1 is KGHDR and CDR2 is SFDVKD. Trimming took off 4 bases at V and 0 bases at J, with 21 bases between the two ends. CDR3 DNA sequence: TGTGCCACCAGTGACGTTCACAGGGCTCGGGCACACTCCTACGAGCAGTACTTC. Translating gives CATSDVHRARAHSYEQYF.

The sample holds a few counts of this clonotype. The rearrangement links TRBV13 to TRBJ2-7, with 9 positions matching TRBD1. V lost 2 bases, J lost 5 bases, and 13 bases stayed unmatched. CDR3 size: 17 residues. In germline, CDR1 is PRHDT, CDR2 FYEKMQ (reference sequence). CDR3 bases: TGTGCCAGCAGCTTAAGCTCACAGGGGGCCCGCTGGAACGAGCAGTACTTC. Protein sequence: CASSLSSQGARWNEQYF. The entire variable domain, with the rest obtained from reference TRBV13 and TRBJ2-7, is as follows: AAGVIQSPRHLIKEKRETATLKCYPIPRHDTVYWYQQGPGQDPQFLISFYEKMQSDKGSIPDRFSAQQFSDYHSELNMSSLELGDSALYFCASSLSSQGARWNEQYFGPGTRLTVT.

This clonotype came up many times. The chain is built from TRBV10-2 and TRBJ1-1; D is perhaps TRBD1 (5 bases). CDR3 length: 13 residues. V lost 6 bases and J 1 base, leaving 9 bases between the germline ends. Germline CDR1 reads WSHSY; CDR2 reads SAAADI. The CDR3 DNA reads as TGCGCCAGCAGGGGGACGGAGAACACTGAAGCTTTCTTT. Translated: CASRGTENTEAFF.

This clonotype was found a few times. The V call is TRBV7-6, the J call TRBJ1-1, with D hard to call. This CDR3 is built from 13 residues. With 2 bases removed from V and 6 bases from J, the gap between germline ends came to 10 bases. Germline loops: CDR1 SGHVS, CDR2 FNYEAQ. The CDR3 DNA is TGTGCCAGCAGCTTATTGCCTAGCGCTGAAGCTTTCTTT. It translates to CASSLLPSAEAFF.

This chain links TRBV2 with TRBJ1-4; maybe TRBD1 (5 bases). With 6 bases removed from V and 5 bases from J, the gap between germline ends came to 10 bases. CDR1 and CDR2 (germline): SNHLY, FYNNEI. This CDR3 comprises 13 residues. In DNA, the CDR3 is TGTGCCAGCAGATGGAGGACAAATGAAAAACTGTTTTTT. Translating gives CASRWRTNEKLFF.

This clonotype was counted between two and nine times. The chain combines TRBV12-3 or TRBV12-4 with TRBJ2-3; 11 bases fit TRBD2. This CDR3 is 17 amino acids long. J gave up 0 bases and V 6 bases, and 8 bases lay outside the gene matches. The CDR3 here is CASRTSGKAASTDTQYF. CDR3 DNA: TGTGCCAGCAGGACTAGCGGGAAGGCAGCTAGCACAGATACGCAGTATTTT.

In its sample, this clonotype was seen a few times. The chain recombines TRBV20-1 with TRBJ2-7, with a weak D call TRBD2 (6 bases). The CDR3 consists of 15 residues. Germline values: CDR1 DFQATT, CDR2 SNEGSKA (reference sequence). Between the trimmed V and J ends, which lost 0 bases and 2 bases, there was a span of 14 bases. The CDR3, as DNA: TGCAGTGCTAGAGATTTGAAGGGACTCACCTACGAGCAGTACTTC. Encoded protein: CSARDLKGLTYEQYF.

This clonotype has only a few counts. The CDR3 region has the DNA TGCGCCAGCAGCTATTCCTCCGGTGGCTACACCTTC. Its translation is CASSYSSGGYTF. The V gene is TRBV5-1, the J gene TRBJ1-2; D is unresolved. This CDR3 region has 12 residues. Per germline, CDR1 SGHRS and CDR2 YFSETQ. The germline V and J ends were trimmed by 3 bases and 7 bases, with 10 bases remaining between them.

The chain combines TRBV7-9 with TRBJ2-1, with 10 bases matching TRBD2. This CDR3 comprises 17 residues. Germline-derived CDR1 and CDR2 are SEHNR and FQNEAQ (reference sequence). Trimming removed 3 bases from V and 3 bases from J; junction bases left unmatched: 8. The CDR3 sequence: CASSLPPSGGLYNEQFF. The CDR3 DNA is TGTGCCAGCAGCTTGCCTCCTAGCGGGGGACTCTACAATGAGCAGTTCTTC.

This clonotype was recorded at least ten times. The chain links TRBV7-8 to TRBJ2-1; D is unclear. This CDR3 is built from 15 residues. V dropped 2 bases and J dropped 7 bases, with 15 bases sitting between them. Per germline, CDR1 SGHVS and CDR2 FQNEAQ. The CDR3 sequence: CASSLNGPTVNEQFF. DNA of the CDR3: TGTGCCAGCAGCTTAAATGGGCCAACGGTGAATGAGCAGTTCTTC.

This clonotype was recorded a few times. V is TRBV6-5 and J is TRBJ1-2; D is undetermined. This CDR3 is 13 amino acids long. Between the trimmed V and J ends, which lost 5 bases and 6 bases, there was a span of 13 bases. Germline V gives CDR1 MNHEY, CDR2 SVGAGI. This CDR3 is CASSHPGEHGYTF. The CDR3 DNA sequence: TGTGCCAGCAGTCACCCCGGGGAACATGGCTACACCTTC.

This clonotype showed up just a few times. The gene calls are TRBV7-9 and TRBJ2-2; tentatively, D is TRBD1 (6 bases). The ends were cut back, 3 bases at V and 2 bases at J, with 13 bases in the middle. This CDR3 has 16 amino acids. Per the germline V gene, CDR1 is SEHNR and CDR2 is FQNEAQ (reference sequence). CDR3: CASSFFQGQNTGELFF. DNA of the CDR3: TGTGCCAGCAGCTTTTTCCAGGGACAAAACACCGGGGAGCTGTTTTTT.

This clonotype was picked up many times. The chain recombines TRBV6-1 with TRBJ2-7; 12 bases fit TRBD2. The CDR3 has 13 amino acids. V lost 6 bases, J lost 3 bases, and 0 bases stayed unmatched. Germline lookup yields CDR1 MNHNS and CDR2 SASEGT. This CDR3 reads CASRGLAGYEQYF. CDR3 sequence (DNA): TGTGCCAGCAGGGGACTAGCGGGCTACGAGCAGTACTTC.

V usage is TRBV10-1 and J usage is TRBJ2-2; no reliable D call. Germline V gene sequence: CDR1 WNHNN, CDR2 SYGVQD (reference sequence). V shed 7 bases and J shed 7 bases, with 16 bases lying between them. This CDR3 region has 14 residues. CDR3 nucleotide sequence: TGCGCCAGCATCGGCGGTTCGGCTTACGGGGAGCTGTTTTTT. Protein sequence: CASIGGSAYGELFF.

This clonotype was detected a few times. The chain recombines TRBV14 with TRBJ2-3; 8 bases line up with TRBD1. Germline V gives CDR1 SGHDN, CDR2 FVKESK. This CDR3 is built from 14 residues. The ends lost 4 bases at V and 2 bases at J; junction bases unmatched: 2. The CDR3: CASSPTGVTDTQYF. CDR3 in DNA: TGTGCCAGCAGCCCGACAGGGGTCACAGATACGCAGTATTTT. The full variable domain, its missing parts supplied by reference TRBV14 and TRBJ2-3, is EAGVTQFPSHSVIEKGQTVTLRCDPISGHDNLYWYRRVMGKEIKFLLHFVKESKQDESGMPNNRFLAERTGGTYSTLKVQPAELEDSGVYFCASSPTGVTDTQYFGPGTRLTVL.

In its sample, this clonotype was seen many times. The chain joins TRBV4-1 to TRBJ2-7; 11 nucleotides agree with TRBD1. This CDR3 has 15 residues. In germline, CDR1 is MGHRA, CDR2 YSYEKL. Trimming cost V 1 base and J 4 bases; bases outside gene matches: 3. The CDR3 sequence: CASSQAGTGGYEQYF. Written as DNA, the CDR3 is TGCGCCAGCAGCCAAGCCGGGACAGGGGGTTACGAGCAGTACTTC.

The chain couples TRBV12-3 or TRBV12-4 to TRBJ2-6; possible D gene TRBD2, 5 bases. This CDR3 is built from 17 residues. Trimming shortened V by 6 bases and J by 0 bases, and 15 bases separated the two germline ends. CDR3 sequence: CASSSGSGGSGANVLTF. CDR3 in DNA: TGTGCCAGCAGCTCGGGATCCGGAGGCTCTGGGGCCAACGTCCTGACTTTC.

The CDR3 sequence is CASSFVQGTYEQYF. CDR3 nucleotide sequence: TGTGCCAGCAGCTTTGTACAGGGTACCTACGAGCAGTACTTC. The rearrangement joins TRBV7-9 to TRBJ2-7; perhaps TRBD1 as D (6 bases). Germline V CDR1 and CDR2: SEHNR, FQNEAQ (reference sequence). The CDR3 sequence is 14 residues long. V shed 3 bases and J shed 2 bases, with 11 bases lying between them.

This clonotype was detected many times. The chain employs TRBV5-1 and TRBJ1-2, with D possibly being TRBD1 (5 bases). The CDR3 extends over 14 amino acids. The germline CDR1 and CDR2 sequences are SGHRS and YFSETQ. V was clipped by 4 bases and J by 4 bases, with 14 bases between them. Written as DNA, the CDR3 is TGCGCCAGCAGCCCCAGCACAGGACCCTATGGCTACACCTTC. Translating it yields CASSPSTGPYGYTF.

This clonotype was detected a few times. This chain links TRBV5-1 with TRBJ2-1; no definite D call. Trimming removed 2 bases at V and 3 bases at J, with 15 bases between. Germline CDR1 reads SGHRS; CDR2 reads YFSETQ. The CDR3 is 16 amino acids. CDR3 sequence reads: CASSFELLGVYNEQFF. In DNA form, the CDR3 reads TGCGCCAGCAGCTTTGAACTCCTCGGCGTCTACAATGAGCAGTTCTTC.